Listed below are T cell receptor beta chains from one sample, sequenced in a study of vaccination and CD4 T cells after COVID-19. Using its own MiXCR run on the PCR reads, TCRdb lists one record per CDR3 protein. This sample has over 6,500 distinct CDR3 sequences, with around 48% found just once. These receptors have no known antigen. The sequenced sample was CD4+ T cells from blood, cultured in vitro. The source of these receptors is a human donor in good health. Each CDR3 is given with its conserved first and last residue. The D gene is left open where the match is weak. Size tells how often a clone was seen (once, few, many) or the class of an expanded clone, and some rows leave it out.

V: TRBV24-1; D: .; size: once; J: TRBJ2-1; DNA: TGTGCCACCAGTGATTTAGGGGGGGCAGGGGGATTTTACAATGAGCAGTTCTTC; CDR3: CATSDLGGAGGFYNEQFF
V: TRBV27; D: TRBD2; size: few; J: TRBJ2-1; DNA: TGTGCCAGCAGTTTATCGATCCGCGGGGGTAAGTACAATGAGCAGTTCTTC; CDR3: CASSLSIRGGKYNEQFF
V: TRBV24-1; D: .; size: .; J: TRBJ2-5; DNA: TGTGCCACCAGCCAGGGGGGGGGGACCCAGTACTTC; CDR3: CATSQGGGTQYF
V: TRBV7-2; D: TRBD1; size: .; J: TRBJ2-7; DNA: TGTGCCAGCAGCCTCCGGGACAGGGGTTCCGAGCAGTACTTC; CDR3: CASSLRDRGSEQYF
V: TRBV19; D: TRBD2; size: .; J: TRBJ2-2; DNA: TGTGCCAGTAGTATCGAGGGAGGGCCCGCCGGGGAGCTGTTTTTT; CDR3: CASSIEGGPAGELFF
V: TRBV11-3; D: .; size: .; J: TRBJ1-1; DNA: TGTGCCAGCAGCTTGAATGGCCGGGTCCGAGAAGCTTTCTTT; CDR3: CASSLNGRVREAFF
V: TRBV27; D: .; size: few; J: TRBJ1-2; DNA: TGTGCCAGCAGGACCTCCGACAGCTTAAACTATGGCTACACCTTC; CDR3: CASRTSDSLNYGYTF
V: TRBV5-1; D: .; size: few; J: TRBJ1-1; DNA: TGCGCCAGCAGCTTGGGGACCGAGAACACTGAAGCTTTCTTT; CDR3: CASSLGTENTEAFF
V: TRBV20-1; D: .; size: .; J: TRBJ2-3; DNA: TGCAGTGCTAGTGAAGGGCTAGCTATCGGTACGCAGTATTTT; CDR3: CSASEGLAIGTQYF
V: TRBV5-6; D: .; size: .; J: TRBJ1-1; DNA: TGTGCCAGCAGCAGCAAGGACAGAGAAGAAGCTTTCTTT; CDR3: CASSSKDREEAFF
V: TRBV20-1; D: TRBD1; size: .; J: TRBJ1-2; DNA: TGCAGTGCTGAGATTGGGACAGGGGTTTATGGCTATGGCTACACCTTC; CDR3: CSAEIGTGVYGYGYTF
V: TRBV6-5; D: TRBD2; size: .; J: TRBJ2-2; DNA: TGTGCCAGCAGTTACCCAGCGGGAGGTAGCACCGGGGAGCTGTTTTTT; CDR3: CASSYPAGGSTGELFF
V: TRBV7-2; D: .; size: few; J: TRBJ2-1; DNA: TGTGCCAGCAGCTTAGCCACTAGAGTCTACAATGAGCAGTTCTTC; CDR3: CASSLATRVYNEQFF
V: TRBV20-1; D: .; size: .; J: TRBJ1-5; DNA: TGCAGTGCTAGAGTCCCGTTTAGCAATCAGCCCCAGCATTTT; CDR3: CSARVPFSNQPQHF
V: TRBV20-1; D: .; size: .; J: TRBJ1-2; DNA: TGCAGTGCTAGACCGCCCTACACCTTC; CDR3: CSARPPYTF
V: TRBV7-2; D: TRBD1; size: .; J: TRBJ1-6; DNA: TGTGCCAGCAGCTTAGCGGCAGGGGGGGGGGACTCACCCCTCCACTTT; CDR3: CASSLAAGGGDSPLHF
V: TRBV6-1; D: TRBD1; size: .; J: TRBJ2-3; DNA: TGTGCCACCTTACCCACAGGGGGCGCTTCTACAGATACGCAGTATTTT; CDR3: CATLPTGGASTDTQYF
V: TRBV19; D: .; size: few; J: TRBJ2-3; DNA: TGTGCCAGTAGTATTTCAAGGGGTGATACGCAGTATTTT; CDR3: CASSISRGDTQYF
V: TRBV6-5; D: .; size: .; J: TRBJ2-2; DNA: TGTGCCAGCAGTTACCCGTACACCGGGGAGCTGTTTTTT; CDR3: CASSYPYTGELFF
V: TRBV12-3/TRBV12-4; D: TRBD1; size: once; J: TRBJ1-5; DNA: TGTGCCAGCAGTTTGGGGACAGGATGGAATCAGCCCCAGCATTTT; CDR3: CASSLGTGWNQPQHF
V: TRBV7-2; D: .; size: few; J: TRBJ2-5; DNA: TGTGCCAGCCTCCGGAGCCAAGAGACCCAGTACTTC; CDR3: CASLRSQETQYF
V: TRBV19; D: .; size: .; J: TRBJ1-1; DNA: TGTGCCAGTAGTAAACAGGGATACACTGAAGCTTTCTTT; CDR3: CASSKQGYTEAFF
V: TRBV2; D: TRBD1; size: .; J: TRBJ1-3; DNA: TGTGCCAGCAGTGACCCCGTACAGGGGGCTGGAAACACCATATATTTT; CDR3: CASSDPVQGAGNTIYF
V: TRBV11-2; D: TRBD2; size: few; J: TRBJ2-1; DNA: TGTGCCAGCAGCTCGGGACTAGCGGGAGGGCAGGGTGAGCAGTTCTTC; CDR3: CASSSGLAGGQGEQFF
V: TRBV2; D: TRBD2; size: .; J: TRBJ2-3; DNA: TGTGCCGGAGGACCTAGCGGGAGCGCAGATACGCAGTATTTT; CDR3: CAGGPSGSADTQYF
V: TRBV5-3; D: .; size: .; J: TRBJ1-1; DNA: TGTGCCAGCAGAAGTGTCCCGAACACTGAAGCTTTCTTT; CDR3: CASRSVPNTEAFF
V: TRBV18; D: TRBD1; size: .; J: TRBJ2-2; DNA: TGTGCCAGCTCACCCTCCGCCGGGACAGGGGGCACCGGGGAGCTGTTTTTT; CDR3: CASSPSAGTGGTGELFF
V: TRBV9; D: .; size: .; J: TRBJ2-7; DNA: TGTGCCAGCAGCGCGATCTCAGGTTTCGGCGTCGAGCAGTACTTC; CDR3: CASSAISGFGVEQYF
V: TRBV6-1; D: TRBD2; size: .; J: TRBJ2-1; DNA: TGTGCCAGCAGTGTCTGGCTAGCGGGAGGCCCAACCCTCAATGAGCAGTTCTTC; CDR3: CASSVWLAGGPTLNEQFF
V: TRBV24-1; D: .; size: .; J: TRBJ2-3; DNA: TGTGCCACCAGTGATAGGGACGGAGTAGGAACAGATACGCAGTATTTT; CDR3: CATSDRDGVGTDTQYF
V: TRBV12-3/TRBV12-4; D: TRBD2; size: .; J: TRBJ2-1; DNA: TGTGCCAGCAGTTTGTTGCCTAGCGGGAGTGGGAATGAGCAGTTCTTC; CDR3: CASSLLPSGSGNEQFF
V: TRBV5-3; D: .; size: once; J: TRBJ1-6; DNA: TGTGCCAGCAGCCCGAGACAGAATTATAATTCACCCCTCCACTTT; CDR3: CASSPRQNYNSPLHF
V: TRBV5-4; D: .; size: few; J: TRBJ1-2; DNA: TGTGCCAGCAGCCCAGCGGGGGCTAACTATGGCTACACCTTC; CDR3: CASSPAGANYGYTF
V: TRBV7-8; D: .; size: .; J: TRBJ2-5; DNA: TGTGCCAGCACCCCTGGTGGGGGGCCCACGGGAGAGACCCAGTACTTC; CDR3: CASTPGGGPTGETQYF
V: TRBV10-1; D: .; size: .; J: TRBJ2-5; DNA: TGCGCCAGCAGTGATTCGTGGGCGACGGGTCGGGAGACCCAGTACTTC; CDR3: CASSDSWATGRETQYF
V: TRBV2; D: .; size: .; J: TRBJ2-2; DNA: TGTGCCAGCAGCGGGGACTCCGCCACCGGGGAGCTGTTTTTT; CDR3: CASSGDSATGELFF
V: TRBV20-1; D: .; size: .; J: TRBJ2-3; DNA: TGCAGTGCTAGAGGTGGATGGGCGGGGTCAAGCACAGATACGCAGTATTTT; CDR3: CSARGGWAGSSTDTQYF
V: TRBV19; D: TRBD2; size: .; J: TRBJ2-7; DNA: TGTGCCAGCTGGGGACTAGCGGGGGAGCAGTACTTC; CDR3: CASWGLAGEQYF
V: TRBV19; D: TRBD2; size: .; J: TRBJ2-5; DNA: TGTGCCAGTAGTAGGCGCGGGAGGGCCCCAGAGACCCAGTACTTC; CDR3: CASSRRGRAPETQYF
V: TRBV12-3/TRBV12-4; D: .; size: .; J: TRBJ1-1; DNA: TGTGCCAGCAGTTACGTGAACACTGAAGCTTTCTTT; CDR3: CASSYVNTEAFF
V: TRBV20-1; D: .; size: few; J: TRBJ2-2; DNA: TGCAGTGCGCCTAGGGAAACCGGGGAGCTGTTTTTT; CDR3: CSAPRETGELFF
V: TRBV10-3; D: TRBD2; size: .; J: TRBJ2-7; DNA: TGTGCCATCAGTCCTCTCTTTTCTACGGCGCTAGCGGGGGCCTACGAGCAGTACTTC; CDR3: CAISPLFSTALAGAYEQYF